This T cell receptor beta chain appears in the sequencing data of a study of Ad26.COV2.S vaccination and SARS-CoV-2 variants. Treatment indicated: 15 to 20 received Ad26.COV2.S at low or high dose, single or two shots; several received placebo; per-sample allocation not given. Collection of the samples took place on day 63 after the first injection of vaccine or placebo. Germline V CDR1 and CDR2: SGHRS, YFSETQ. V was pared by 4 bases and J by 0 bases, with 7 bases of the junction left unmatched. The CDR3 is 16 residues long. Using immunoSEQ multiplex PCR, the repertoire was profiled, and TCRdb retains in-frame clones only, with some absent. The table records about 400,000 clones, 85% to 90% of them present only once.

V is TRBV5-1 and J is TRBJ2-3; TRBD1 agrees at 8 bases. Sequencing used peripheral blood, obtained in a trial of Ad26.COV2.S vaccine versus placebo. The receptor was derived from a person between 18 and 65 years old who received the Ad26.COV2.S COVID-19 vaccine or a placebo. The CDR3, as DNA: TGCGCCAGCAGCCCCGGACAGGGAACTAGCACAGATACGCAGTATTTT. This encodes CASSPGQGTSTDTQYF. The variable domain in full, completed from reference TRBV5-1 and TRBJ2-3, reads KAGVTQTPRYLIKTRGQQVTLSCSPISGHRSVSWYQQTPGQGLQFLFEYFSETQRNKGNFPGRFSGRQFSNSRSEMNVSTLELGDSALYLCASSPGQGTSTDTQYFGPGTRLTVL.